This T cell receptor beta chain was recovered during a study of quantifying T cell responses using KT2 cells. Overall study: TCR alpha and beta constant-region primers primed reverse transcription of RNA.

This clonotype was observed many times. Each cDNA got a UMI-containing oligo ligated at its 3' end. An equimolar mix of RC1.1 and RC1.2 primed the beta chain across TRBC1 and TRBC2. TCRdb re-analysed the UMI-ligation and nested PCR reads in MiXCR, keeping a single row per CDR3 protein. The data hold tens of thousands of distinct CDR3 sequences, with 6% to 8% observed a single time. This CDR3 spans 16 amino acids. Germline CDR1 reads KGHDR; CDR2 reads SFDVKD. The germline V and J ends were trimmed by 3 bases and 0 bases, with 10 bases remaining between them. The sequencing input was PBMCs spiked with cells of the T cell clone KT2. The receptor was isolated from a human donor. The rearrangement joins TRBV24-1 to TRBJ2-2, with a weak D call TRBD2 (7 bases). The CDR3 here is CATSDPGGPNTGELFF. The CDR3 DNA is TGTGCCACCAGTGATCCGGGGGGCCCGAACACCGGGGAGCTGTTTTTT.